What follows describes a single TCR beta chain. This specimen belongs to a study of long-term antiretroviral therapy in people with HIV. Trimming cost V 7 bases and J 5 bases, with 14 bases left between them. Germline V gives CDR1 SNHLY, CDR2 FYNNEI. CDR3 length equals 13 residues. This was the immunoSEQ v3.0 assay at survey level. TCRdb's table, derived via immunoSEQ multiplex PCR, lists solely in-frame clones and lacks some. The sample lists about 21,000 clones; roughly 80% were seen once. The TCR was taken from a woman between 50 and 59 years old with HIV. This chain uses TRBV2 with TRBJ1-1; the D gene is possibly TRBD1 (6 bases). The input for sequencing was unsorted PBMCs, taken 1.9 years after starting antiretroviral therapy. This CDR3 is CASTSEGGTEAFF. The CDR3 bases are TGTGCCAGCACTTCAGAGGGGGGGACTGAAGCTTTCTTT.